This is a list of T cell receptor beta chains from one sample in a study of blood T cell repertoires in COVID-19. Assay: immunoSEQ multiplex PCR; the TCRdb copy retains only in-frame clones and omits some. The sample shows about 190,000 clones, around 80% of them seen only once. The specimen sequenced was peripheral blood. The receptors derive from a man in his thirties or forties with active or convalescent COVID-19. Each CDR3 is given with its conserved first and last residue. Fields, in order: CDR3 length, clone size, J gene, V gene, D gene, CDR3 protein, CDR3 DNA. The D gene is left open where the match is weak. Only some rows state a clone size, as once, few, many or a class for expanded clones.

14 | few | TRBJ2-3 | TRBV6-4 | TRBD2 | CASSERGGTDTQYF | TGTGCCAGCAGTGAGCGGGGGGGCACAGATACGCAGTATTTT
15 | . | TRBJ2-2 | TRBV6-5 | . | CASITLAGAAGELFF | TGTGCCAGCATCACCTTGGCGGGGGCAGCCGGGGAGCTGTTTTTT
15 | once | TRBJ1-3 | TRBV3-1/TRBV3-2 | . | CASSRLAEAGNTIYF | TGTGCCAGCAGCCGTCTGGCCGAGGCTGGAAACACCATATATTTT
19 | . | TRBJ1-3 | TRBV28 | . | CASSLAGALYTSLGNTIYF | TGTGCCAGCAGTTTGGCAGGGGCGCTTTATACTAGTCTTGGAAACACCATATATTTT
14 | . | TRBJ1-1 | TRBV3-1/TRBV3-2 | . | CASSLGSGDTEAFF | TGTGCCAGCAGCCTCGGGTCCGGGGACACTGAAGCTTTCTTT
13 | . | TRBJ1-2 | TRBV28 | TRBD1 | CASSLDRGYGYTF | TGTGCCAGCAGTTTAGACAGGGGCTATGGCTACACCTTC
16 | . | TRBJ1-1 | TRBV6-2/TRBV6-3 | . | CASSRNEQRKATEAFF | TGTGCCAGCAGCCGGAATGAACAGCGGAAAGCCACTGAAGCTTTCTTT
15 | . | TRBJ2-4 | TRBV25-1 | . | CASSDQRSPGDIQYF | TGTGCCAGCAGTGATCAGAGGTCCCCGGGGGACATTCAGTACTTC
16 | . | TRBJ2-1 | TRBV27 | TRBD1 | CASRKRGDRVYNEQFF | TGTGCCAGCCGCAAAAGAGGGGACAGGGTATACAATGAGCAGTTCTTC
15 | . | TRBJ2-1 | TRBV13 | TRBD2 | CASSPSGTRYNEQFF | TGTGCCAGCAGCCCCAGCGGGACTCGCTACAATGAGCAGTTCTTC
12 | once | TRBJ1-6 | TRBV27 | . | CASSLLSSPLHF | TGTGCCAGCAGTTTATTGAGTTCACCCCTCCACTTT
15 | . | TRBJ2-5 | TRBV7-2 | TRBD2 | CASSPSTSGRETQYF | TGTGCCAGCAGCCCCTCGACTAGCGGGAGAGAGACCCAGTACTTC
13 | . | TRBJ2-7 | TRBV30 | . | CAWSEESPYEQYF | TGTGCCTGGAGTGAAGAAAGCCCCTACGAGCAGTACTTC
14 | . | TRBJ1-5 | TRBV4-1 | TRBD1 | CASSPADRGQPQHF | TGCGCCAGCAGCCCTGCCGACAGGGGCCAGCCCCAGCATTTT
14 | . | TRBJ2-2 | TRBV6-5 | TRBD2 | CATAGLAITGELFF | TGTGCCACCGCGGGACTAGCGATCACCGGGGAGCTGTTTTTT
15 | . | TRBJ1-5 | TRBV7-8 | TRBD1 | CASTGAAGGMEPQHF | TGTGCCAGCACCGGGGCAGCAGGGGGAATGGAGCCCCAGCATTTT